This T cell receptor beta chain stems from a study of CD8+ T cells in alopecia areata. Study-wide context: Tofacitinib was taken orally by treated patients, and the dose was 5 to 10 mg twice daily.

Extracted RNA was reverse transcribed into cDNA, the sequencing template. Assay used: immunoSEQ multiplex PCR; TCRdb lists only in-frame clones, some missing. Of about 180,000 clones in the sample, around 50% were seen once. The germline V gene has CDR1 SQVTM and CDR2 ANQGSEA. V dropped 5 bases and J dropped 0 bases, with 7 bases sitting between them. CDR3 size: 13 residues. The sample in question was CD4+ T cells sorted from blood, obtained at week 0. The rearrangement joins TRBV29-1 to TRBJ2-2; maybe TRBD2 (6 bases). The sequence was collected from a human donor with alopecia areata. The CDR3 is CSVRGANTGELFF. The CDR3 coding sequence is TGCAGCGTTCGCGGGGCGAACACCGGGGAGCTGTTTTTT.